The 2 T cell receptor beta chains presented below share a single source sample, sequenced in a study of spatial heterogeneity in lung cancer. Study-wide results and caveats: Tumoral mutation counts were tracked by counts of expanded intratumoral alpha and beta TCRs.

Stated time point: sample taken at primary tumor resection. TCRdb ran MiXCR on the 5' RACE reads and lists one entry per CDR3 protein. The sample includes about 28,000 distinct CDR3 sequences, more than 5.5% of them seen just once. Which antigens these TCRs recognize remains unknown. Sequencing used lung tumor tissue, obtained at surgery. The receptors come from a male donor with early-stage non-small cell lung cancer.

The chain carries TRBV19 and TRBJ2-7; D is possibly TRBD2 (7 bases). This CDR3 contains 14 residues. Germline CDR1 reads LNHDA; CDR2 reads SQIVND (reference sequence). V dropped 9 bases and J dropped 3 bases, with 18 bases sitting between them. CDR3 protein: CASSPRGAHYEQYF. The CDR3 DNA reads TGTGCCAGCTCCCCTCGGGGGGCGCACTACGAGCAGTACTTC.

V and J are TRBV20-1 and TRBJ2-1, with D perhaps matching TRBD1 (6 bases). Germline CDR1 DFQATT, CDR2 SNEGSKA (reference sequence). Trimming shortened V by 3 bases and J by 5 bases, and 17 bases separated the two germline ends. The CDR3 is 15 residues long. CDR3 amino acids: CSASVSWTVNNEQFF. The DNA for the CDR3 is TGCAGTGCTAGTGTCTCGTGGACAGTAAACAATGAGCAGTTCTTC.